This is a list of T cell receptor beta chains from one sample in a study of cytomegalovirus exposure and HLA in healthy donors. Sequencing used immunoSEQ multiplex PCR; TCRdb keeps in-frame clones, though not all of them. The sample includes approximately 100,000 clones, approximately 80% seen only once; the top ten take roughly 2%. The sequencing input was PBMCs. These receptors all stem from a man aged 18 to 35 in good health and CMV-seronegative. CDR3s include the opening cysteine and the closing phenylalanine or tryptophan. The D gene is left open where the match is weak.

J | V | D | DNA | CDR3
TRBJ2-7 | TRBV6-5 | TRBD2 | TGTGCCAGCAGTCGTAGCGGGGCGAGCTCCTACGAGCAGTACTTC | CASSRSGASSYEQYF
TRBJ2-3 | TRBV6-6 | TRBD2 | TGTGCCAGCAGTGGGGGGTCGGGCGGGGGTTCAGATACGCAGTATTTT | CASSGGSGGGSDTQYF
TRBJ2-7 | TRBV11-2 | TRBD2 | TGTGCCAGCAGCTTAGATCTGAGTAGCGGGGCCCTCTCCTACGAGCAGTACTTC | CASSLDLSSGALSYEQYF
TRBJ2-5 | TRBV6-5 | NA | TGTGCCAGCAGTTACGACACGACGGACCAAGAGACCCAGTACTTC | CASSYDTTDQETQYF
TRBJ1-5 | TRBV6-5 | TRBD1 | TGTGCCAGTAGAAAAAGCCAGGGGGCAAATCAGCCCCAGCATTTT | CASRKSQGANQPQHF
TRBJ1-2 | TRBV14 | NA | TGTGCCAGCAGCCAGGATCGAACAGGCGGCTACACCTTC | CASSQDRTGGYTF
TRBJ1-1 | TRBV2 | NA | TGTGCCAGCAGTGCCGGGACTTATAGTGAAGCTTTCTTT | CASSAGTYSEAFF
TRBJ1-4 | TRBV30 | NA | TGTGCCTGGAGTGTGGGGGGGGAGGAAAAACTGTTTTTT | CAWSVGGEEKLFF
TRBJ1-1 | TRBV2 | TRBD1 | TGTGCCAGCAGCGCCGGGACAGGGGACGTCAAAGCTTTCTTT | CASSAGTGDVKAFF
TRBJ1-2 | TRBV4-2 | TRBD1 | TGTGCCAGCAGCCAAGATCAACAGGGGGTGAAGGGCTACACCTTC | CASSQDQQGVKGYTF
TRBJ1-2 | TRBV20-1 | NA | TGCAGTGCTAATCGGAACTATGGCTACACCTTC | CSANRNYGYTF